This record looks at one TCR beta chain sequence and its context. The target antigen is unknown. The entry originates in a study of T cells in Graves' hyperthyroidism and ophthalmopathy. Study-level information: Before treatment of any kind, peripheral blood was taken at initial diagnosis. Whole-study findings and limits: Ophthalmopathy was predicted by the model a median of around 5.9 months ahead of onset.

Amplification of TCR beta CDR3 regions was performed using RNA transcripts as template. HTBI primers drove first-round RT-PCR of the TCR CDR3. TCRdb itself ran the multiplex PCR reads through MiXCR, one entry per CDR3 protein. Counted here are approximately 300,000 distinct CDR3 sequences, about 15% occurring once; the ten biggest clones make up around 55%. Exclusion of patients followed from uncontrolled infection, other autoimmune disease, pregnancy or lactation. Used for diagnoses were clinical symptoms, serum thyroxine and TRAb, thyroid ultrasound and orbital computed tomography. V gave up 0 bases and J gave up 6 bases, with 8 bases separating them. The germline V gene encodes CDR1 SGHVS and CDR2 FNYEAQ. The CDR3 extends over 13 amino acids.

The material sequenced was blood. The V call is TRBV7-6, the J call TRBJ1-2; no reliable D call. This receptor was taken from a woman in her sixties or seventies with Graves' ophthalmopathy. The CDR3 DNA sequence: TGTGCCAGCAGCTTAGCCGGGGTTCATGGCTACACCTTC. It is translated as CASSLAGVHGYTF. Using reference TRBV7-6 and TRBJ1-2 for the parts outside the CDR3, the full variable domain is GAGVSQSPRYKVTKRGQDVALRCDPISGHVSLYWYRQALGQGPEFLTYFNYEAQQDKSGLPNDRFSAERPEGSISTLTIQRTEQRDSAMYRCASSLAGVHGYTFGSGTRLTVV.